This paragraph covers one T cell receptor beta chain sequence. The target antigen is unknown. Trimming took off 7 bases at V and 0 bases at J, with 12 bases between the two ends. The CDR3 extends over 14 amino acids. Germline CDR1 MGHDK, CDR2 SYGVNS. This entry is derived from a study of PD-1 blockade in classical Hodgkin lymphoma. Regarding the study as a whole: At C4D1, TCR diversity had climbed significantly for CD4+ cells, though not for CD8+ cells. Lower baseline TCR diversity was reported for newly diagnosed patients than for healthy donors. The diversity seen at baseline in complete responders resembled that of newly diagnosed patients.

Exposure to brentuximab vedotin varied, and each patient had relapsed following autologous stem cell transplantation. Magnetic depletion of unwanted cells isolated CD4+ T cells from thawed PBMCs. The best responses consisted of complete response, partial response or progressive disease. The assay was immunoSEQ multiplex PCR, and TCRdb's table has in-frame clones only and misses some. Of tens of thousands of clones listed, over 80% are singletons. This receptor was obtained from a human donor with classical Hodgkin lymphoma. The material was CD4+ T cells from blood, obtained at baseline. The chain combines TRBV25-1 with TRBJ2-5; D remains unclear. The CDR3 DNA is TGTGCCAGCAACGGGTTATTGTACCAAGAGACCCAGTACTTC. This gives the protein CASNGLLYQETQYF.